This T cell receptor (beta chain) was identified during a study of PD-L1 blockade in urothelial cancer. Clones were read by immunoSEQ multiplex PCR, and TCRdb kept only the in-frame ones, dropping some. The sample lists tens of thousands of clones, roughly 84% occurring once. Time point meaning: pretreatment peripheral blood. Germline V CDR1 and CDR2: WNHNN, SYGVQD (reference sequence). V lost 3 bases to trimming and J lost 5 bases; unmatched junction nucleotides: 6. This CDR3 is 15 amino acids long. The material was PBMCs, obtained around atezolizumab (anti-PD-L1) treatment. The TCR comes from a man between 60 and 70 years old with urothelial cancer. The chain combines TRBV10-1 with TRBJ2-3; 9 nucleotides align to TRBD2. For the CDR3, the DNA is TGCGCCAGCAGTGAAGGGCGGGGGGGCCAAGATACGCAGTATTTT. As protein: CASSEGRGGQDTQYF.